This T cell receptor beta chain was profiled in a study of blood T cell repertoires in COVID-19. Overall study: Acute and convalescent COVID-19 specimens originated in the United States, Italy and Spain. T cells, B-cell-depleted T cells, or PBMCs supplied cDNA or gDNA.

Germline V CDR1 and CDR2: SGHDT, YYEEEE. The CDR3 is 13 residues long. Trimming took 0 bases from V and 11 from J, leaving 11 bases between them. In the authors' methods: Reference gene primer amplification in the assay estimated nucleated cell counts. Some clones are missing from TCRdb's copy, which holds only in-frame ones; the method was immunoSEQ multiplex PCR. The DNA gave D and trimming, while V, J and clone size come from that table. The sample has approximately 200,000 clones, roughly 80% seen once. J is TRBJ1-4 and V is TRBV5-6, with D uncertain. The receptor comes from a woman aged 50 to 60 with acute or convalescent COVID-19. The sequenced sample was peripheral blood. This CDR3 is CASSLALESKLFF. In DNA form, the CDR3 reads TGTGCCAGCAGCTTGGCCTTAGAGTCGAAACTGTTTTTT. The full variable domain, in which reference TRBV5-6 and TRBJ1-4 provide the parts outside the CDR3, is DAGVTQSPTHLIKTRGQQVTLRCSPKSGHDTVSWYQQALGQGPQFIFQYYEEEERQRGNFPDRFSGHQFPNYSSELNVNALLLGDSALYLCASSLALESKLFFGSGTQLSVL.